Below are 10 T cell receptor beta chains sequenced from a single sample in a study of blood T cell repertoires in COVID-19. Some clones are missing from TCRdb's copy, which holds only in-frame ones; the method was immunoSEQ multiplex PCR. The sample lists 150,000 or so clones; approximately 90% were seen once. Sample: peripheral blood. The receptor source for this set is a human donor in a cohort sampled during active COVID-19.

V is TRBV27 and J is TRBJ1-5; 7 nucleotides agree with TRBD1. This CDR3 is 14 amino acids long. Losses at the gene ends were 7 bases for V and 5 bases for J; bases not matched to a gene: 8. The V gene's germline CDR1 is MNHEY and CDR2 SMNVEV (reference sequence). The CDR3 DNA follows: TGTGCCAGCACCACGGCACAGGGGCATCAGCCCCAGCATTTT. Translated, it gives CASTTAQGHQPQHF.

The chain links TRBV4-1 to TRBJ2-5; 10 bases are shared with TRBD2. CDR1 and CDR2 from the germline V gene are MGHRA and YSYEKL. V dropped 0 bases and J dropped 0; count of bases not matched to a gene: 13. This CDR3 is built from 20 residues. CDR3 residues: CASSQDPEASGSGNQETQYF. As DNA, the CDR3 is TGCGCCAGCAGCCAAGATCCGGAGGCTAGCGGGAGTGGGAACCAAGAGACCCAGTACTTC.

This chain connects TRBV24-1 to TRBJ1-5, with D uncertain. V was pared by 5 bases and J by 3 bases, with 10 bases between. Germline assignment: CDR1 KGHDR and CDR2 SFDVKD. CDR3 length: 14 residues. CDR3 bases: TGTGCCACCAGTGTAAGTTCGGTCAATCAGCCCCAGCATTTT. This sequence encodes CATSVSSVNQPQHF.

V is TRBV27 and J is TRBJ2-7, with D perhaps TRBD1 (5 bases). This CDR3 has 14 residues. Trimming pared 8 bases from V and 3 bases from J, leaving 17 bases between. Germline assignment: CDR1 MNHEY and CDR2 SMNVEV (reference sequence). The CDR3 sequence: CASSLGAADYEQYF. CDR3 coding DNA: TGTGCCAGCTCCCTAGGGGCGGCCGACTACGAGCAGTACTTC.

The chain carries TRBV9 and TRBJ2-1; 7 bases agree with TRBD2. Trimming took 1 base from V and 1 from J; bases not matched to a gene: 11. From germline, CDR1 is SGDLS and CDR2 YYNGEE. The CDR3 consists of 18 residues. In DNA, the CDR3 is TGTGCCAGCAGCGTATCCCTTAGGACTAGAGGGTCCTACAATGAGCAGTTCTTC. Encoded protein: CASSVSLRTRGSYNEQFF.

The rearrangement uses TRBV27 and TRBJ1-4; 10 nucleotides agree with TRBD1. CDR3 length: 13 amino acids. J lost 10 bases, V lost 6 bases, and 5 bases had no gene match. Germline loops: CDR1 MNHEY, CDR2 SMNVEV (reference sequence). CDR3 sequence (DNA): TGTGCCAGCAGCCGACAGGGGGCGGGAAAACTGTTTTTT. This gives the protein CASSRQGAGKLFF.

CDR3 DNA: TGTGCCAGCAGTTACAGGGCTCGGGGGGCGGAGACCCAGTACTTC. Translated: CASSYRARGAETQYF. The chain combines TRBV6-5 with TRBJ2-5; TRBD2 might be the D (7 bases). The CDR3 is 15 amino acids. In germline, CDR1 is MNHEY, CDR2 SVGAGI. V was shortened by 2 bases and J by 5 bases, with 15 bases between the two germline ends.

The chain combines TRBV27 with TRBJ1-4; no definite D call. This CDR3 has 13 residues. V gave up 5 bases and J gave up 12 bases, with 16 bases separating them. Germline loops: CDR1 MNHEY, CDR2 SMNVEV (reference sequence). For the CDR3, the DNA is TGTGCCAGCAGTACCACACCCCGGAGGGAACTGTTTTTT. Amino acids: CASSTTPRRELFF.

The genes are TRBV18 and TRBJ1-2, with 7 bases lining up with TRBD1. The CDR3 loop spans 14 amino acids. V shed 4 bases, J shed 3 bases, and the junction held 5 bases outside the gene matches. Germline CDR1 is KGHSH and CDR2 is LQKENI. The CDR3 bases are TGTGCCAGCTCACGGGATACAGGGGACTATGGCTACACCTTC. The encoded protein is CASSRDTGDYGYTF.

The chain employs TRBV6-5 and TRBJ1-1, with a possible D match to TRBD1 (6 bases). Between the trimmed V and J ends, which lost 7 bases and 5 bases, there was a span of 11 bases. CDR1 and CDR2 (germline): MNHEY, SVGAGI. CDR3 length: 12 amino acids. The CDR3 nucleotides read TGTGCCAGCATTAGGGGGTTGACTGAAGCTTTCTTT. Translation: CASIRGLTEAFF.